Listed here are 20 T cell receptor beta chains from one sample, sequenced in a study of metastatic and nonmetastatic thyroid tumors. All patients were treatment-naive before thyroid surgery. TCRdb re-called clones via MiXCR from the PCR reads. The table includes about 11,000 clones, around 30% detected once. Sequenced: tumor tissue. The source is a female donor with papillary thyroid cancer or a benign thyroid nodule (not recorded which). Some clones in this sample may be carry-over from other donors' samples.

This chain links TRBV10-3 with TRBJ2-1, with D perhaps TRBD2 (6 bases). Trimming cost V 3 bases and J 4 bases, with 16 bases left between them. In germline, CDR1 is ENHRY, CDR2 SYGVKD. This CDR3 is built from 16 residues. CDR3 sequence reads: CAISDEEGSIYNEQFF. The CDR3 nucleotides read TGTGCCATCAGTGATGAGGAGGGCTCGATATACAATGAGCAGTTCTTC.

By share of the sample, this clone is medium-sized. CDR3 sequence: CSARDPQVLSQPQHF. In DNA, the CDR3 is TGCAGTGCTAGAGATCCACAGGTCCTGAGTCAGCCCCAGCATTTT. This chain connects TRBV20-1 to TRBJ1-5, with D possibly matching TRBD1 (5 bases). V was cut by 0 bases and J by 6 bases, with 15 bases left in between. The CDR3 is 15 residues long. In germline, CDR1 is DFQATT, CDR2 SNEGSKA (reference sequence).

This clone is medium-sized (0.01 to 0.1%) in the sample. This sequence joins TRBV5-8 and TRBJ2-2; tentatively, D is TRBD2 (6 bases). V was trimmed by 0 bases and J by 0 bases, leaving 6 bases between them. Germline V gene data show CDR1 as SGHTS and CDR2 as YDEGEE. The CDR3 has 15 residues. The CDR3 nucleotides read TGTGCCAGCAGCTTGGCGGGAGCGAACACCGGGGAGCTGTTTTTT. Translation: CASSLAGANTGELFF.

This clone was found a few times. This chain joins TRBV6-1 and TRBJ2-6, with D tentatively TRBD1 or TRBD2 (5 bases each). CDR3 length equals 17 residues. Germline assignment: CDR1 MNHNS and CDR2 SASEGT. Trimming cost V 2 bases and J 0 bases, with 11 bases left between them. The CDR3 spells CASSERDGGSGANVLTF. The CDR3 DNA reads as TGTGCCAGCAGTGAACGGGACGGTGGCTCTGGGGCCAACGTCCTGACTTTC.

The sample holds many counts of this clone. A much larger clonotype is one base distant, so this may be a read error. The chain joins TRBV4-1 to TRBJ1-1; no reliable D call. Germline CDR1 is MGHRA and CDR2 is YSYEKL. Trimming took 8 bases from V and 6 from J, leaving 10 bases between them. The CDR3 is made up of 11 amino acids. The CDR3: CASGRGSEAFF. The CDR3 bases are TGCGCCAGCGGGCGGGGATCTGAAGCTTTCTTT.

This rearrangement joins TRBV4-1 to TRBJ2-1; D gene uncertain. Germline V gene lookup returns CDR1 MGHRA and CDR2 YSYEKL. Trimming pared 1 base from V and 6 bases from J, leaving 13 bases between. The CDR3 covers 15 residues. Written as DNA, the CDR3 is TGCGCCAGCAGCCAAGGAGACACAATTATCAATGAGCAGTTCTTC. The encoded protein is CASSQGDTIINEQFF.

This clone was observed at least ten times. This chain links TRBV28 with TRBJ1-2; possibly TRBD1 for D (5 bases). The CDR3 is made up of 13 amino acids. V lost 7 bases and J lost 8, with 17 bases in between. Germline lookup yields CDR1 MDHEN and CDR2 SYDVKM. The DNA for the CDR3 is TGTGCCAGCACCGGGGCGTGGGGCCGGGGCTACACCTTC. Protein sequence: CASTGAWGRGYTF.

V usage is TRBV5-4 and J usage is TRBJ2-1, with D possibly matching TRBD1 (6 bases). Trimming removed 2 bases at V and 2 bases at J, with 17 bases between. This CDR3 has 17 amino acids. Germline V lookup: CDR1 SGHNT, CDR2 YYREEE (reference sequence). In nucleotides, the CDR3 is TGTGCCAGCAGCTTACCAGACAGGTTGAAGCCCTACAATGAGCAGTTCTTC. As protein: CASSLPDRLKPYNEQFF.

This clone was seen repeatedly, ten times or more. The J gene is TRBJ1-5, the V gene TRBV6-2 or TRBV6-3; D call uncertain. The V end was cut by 0 bases, the J end by 2 bases, with 5 bases between. This CDR3 contains 14 residues. Germline CDR1 MNHEY, CDR2 SVGEGT. CDR3 sequence (DNA): TGTGCCAGCAGTTACTCAGGTGGCAATCAGCCCCAGCATTTT. It yields the protein CASSYSGGNQPQHF.

This clone was counted a few times. This chain connects TRBV6-2 or TRBV6-3 to TRBJ2-6, with a tentative D call TRBD1 (5 bases). The CDR3 has 17 residues. V was cut by 0 bases and J by 1 base, with 10 bases left in between. Per germline, CDR1 MNHEY and CDR2 SVGEGT. The CDR3 DNA follows: TGTGCCAGCAGTTACTCAAACTCAGGGTCTGGGGCCAACGTCCTGACTTTC. The encoded protein is CASSYSNSGSGANVLTF.

The rearrangement links TRBV28 to TRBJ2-7; 7 positions match TRBD2. The ends lost 3 bases at V and 3 bases at J; junction bases unmatched: 17. Germline CDR1 MDHEN, CDR2 SYDVKM. The CDR3 consists of 18 residues. The CDR3 DNA sequence: TGTGCCAGCAGTTTCATTGAGTCAGCGGGACCCTACCTCTACGAGCAGTACTTC. This sequence encodes CASSFIESAGPYLYEQYF.

The rearrangement uses TRBV30 and TRBJ1-6, with D uncertain. The CDR3 is made up of 12 amino acids. V lost 2 bases and J 8 bases, leaving 7 bases between the germline ends. Germline CDR1 GTSNPN, CDR2 SVGIG (reference sequence). The CDR3 is CAWSNIYSPLHF. The CDR3 region has the DNA TGTGCCTGGAGTAATATTTATTCACCCCTCCACTTT.

This clone is categorized as medium-sized. The V gene is TRBV20-1, the J gene TRBJ2-7; D is possibly TRBD2 (7 bases). This CDR3 has 15 amino acids. The germline V gene has CDR1 DFQATT and CDR2 SNEGSKA (reference sequence). Trimming removed 1 base at V and 5 bases at J, with 18 bases between. The CDR3 coding sequence is TGCAGTGCTAGAGCGCCCTGGGGGGGGCGAAACGAGCAGTACTTC. Translated, it gives CSARAPWGGRNEQYF.

This clone came up many times. The gene calls are TRBV24-1 and TRBJ2-5; D uncertain. CDR1 KGHDR and CDR2 SFDVKD come from the germline V gene. The CDR3 runs to 12 residues. The V end lost 7 bases, the J end lost 2 bases, and 7 bases lay between the germline ends. The CDR3 sequence is CATRVDQETQYF. In DNA, the CDR3 is TGTGCCACCAGGGTCGATCAAGAGACCCAGTACTTC.

This clone ranks as medium-sized (0.01 to 0.1%). The chain recombines TRBV5-1 with TRBJ1-6; a possible D gene is TRBD1 (5 bases). Trimming stripped 0 bases from V and 9 bases from J, with 19 bases between. In germline, CDR1 is SGHRS, CDR2 YFSETQ. The CDR3 totals 17 residues. The DNA for the CDR3 is TGCGCCAGCAGCTTGGCCATGGTGGGGGGGGTTGGTTCACCCCTCCACTTT. Protein product: CASSLAMVGGVGSPLHF. The full variable domain, completed using reference TRBV5-1 and TRBJ1-6, is KAGVTQTPRYLIKTRGQQVTLSCSPISGHRSVSWYQQTPGQGLQFLFEYFSETQRNKGNFPGRFSGRQFSNSRSEMNVSTLELGDSALYLCASSLAMVGGVGSPLHFGNGTRLTVT.

Many counts were recorded for this clone. The chain employs TRBV14 and TRBJ2-4; perhaps TRBD1 as D (5 bases). V lost 1 base, J lost 7 bases, and 11 bases lay in between. CDR3 size: 14 residues. The germline CDR1 and CDR2 sequences are SGHDN and FVKESK. CDR3 region: CASSQGAGSNIQYF. Here the CDR3 DNA reads TGTGCCAGCAGCCAAGGGGCAGGGTCGAACATTCAGTACTTC.

This clone is medium-sized in the sample. V is TRBV20-1 and J is TRBJ2-1; D unresolved. Germline V CDR1 and CDR2: DFQATT, SNEGSKA (reference sequence). The CDR3 totals 13 residues. V lost 3 bases, J lost 4 bases, and 10 bases lay in between. The CDR3 DNA sequence: TGCAGTGCTAGCAGACACCATTACAATGAGCAGTTCTTC. This gives the protein CSASRHHYNEQFF.

A few counts support this clone. This chain joins TRBV12-3 or TRBV12-4 and TRBJ1-1; no definite D call. The V and J ends lost 1 base and 1 base respectively, with 7 bases between them. This CDR3 comprises 14 residues. The CDR3 loop is CASSLGYENTEAFF. The CDR3 nucleotides read TGTGCCAGCAGTTTAGGGTACGAGAACACTGAAGCTTTCTTT.

By proportion, this clone is medium-sized (0.01 to 0.1%). CDR3 sequence reads: CSAPDPYRVASTDTQYF. The CDR3, as DNA: TGCAGTGCCCCGGACCCTTACAGGGTTGCAAGCACAGATACGCAGTATTTT. This chain uses TRBV20-1 with TRBJ2-3, with D maybe TRBD1 (6 bases). V lost 6 bases and J lost 0, with 22 bases in between. Germline V CDR1 and CDR2: DFQATT, SNEGSKA (reference sequence). The CDR3 is made up of 17 amino acids.

In this sample, this clone turned up once. J is TRBJ2-1 and V is TRBV9; 7 nucleotides match TRBD2. Per the germline V gene, CDR1 is SGDLS and CDR2 is YYNGEE. This CDR3 is built from 17 residues. After removal of 4 bases from V and 7 bases from J, the junction contained 17 bases not matched to a gene. The CDR3 DNA sequence: TGTGCCAGCAGCTCCCCCCGGTGGGGGGGGATGCGGAATGAGCAGTTCTTC. Amino acids: CASSSPRWGGMRNEQFF.